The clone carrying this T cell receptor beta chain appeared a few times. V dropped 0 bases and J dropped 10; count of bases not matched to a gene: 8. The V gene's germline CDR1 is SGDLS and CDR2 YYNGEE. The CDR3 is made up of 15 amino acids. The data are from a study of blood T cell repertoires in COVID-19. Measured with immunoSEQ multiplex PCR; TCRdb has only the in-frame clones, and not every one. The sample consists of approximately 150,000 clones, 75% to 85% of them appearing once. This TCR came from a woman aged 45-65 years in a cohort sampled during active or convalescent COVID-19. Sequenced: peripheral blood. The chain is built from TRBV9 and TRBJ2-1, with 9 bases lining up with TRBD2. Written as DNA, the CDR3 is TGTGCCAGCAGCGTAGTGGGCGGGGGGGCCCGAGAGCAGTTCTTC. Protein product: CASSVVGGGAREQFF.